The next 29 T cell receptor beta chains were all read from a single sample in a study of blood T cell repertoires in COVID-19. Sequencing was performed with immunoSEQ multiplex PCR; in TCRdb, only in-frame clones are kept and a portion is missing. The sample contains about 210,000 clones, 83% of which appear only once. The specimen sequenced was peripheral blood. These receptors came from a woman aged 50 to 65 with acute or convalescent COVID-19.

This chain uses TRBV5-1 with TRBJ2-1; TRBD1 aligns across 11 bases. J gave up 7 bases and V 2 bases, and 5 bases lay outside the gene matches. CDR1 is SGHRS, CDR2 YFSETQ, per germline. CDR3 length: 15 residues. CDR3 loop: CASSFRDRGTNEQFF. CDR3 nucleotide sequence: TGCGCCAGCAGCTTCCGGGACAGGGGGACAAATGAGCAGTTCTTC.

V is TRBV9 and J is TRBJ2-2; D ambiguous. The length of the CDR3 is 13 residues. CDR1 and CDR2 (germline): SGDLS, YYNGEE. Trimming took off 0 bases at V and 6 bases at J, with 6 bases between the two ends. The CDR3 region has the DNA TGTGCCAGCAGCGTAGATCTTTCCGGGGAGCTGTTTTTT. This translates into CASSVDLSGELFF.

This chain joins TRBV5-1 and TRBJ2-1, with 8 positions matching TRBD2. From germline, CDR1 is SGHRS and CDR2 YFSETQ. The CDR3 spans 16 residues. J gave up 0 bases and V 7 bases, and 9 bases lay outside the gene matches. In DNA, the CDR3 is TGCGCCAGCTGGCAGGGACTAGGCTACTCCTACAATGAGCAGTTCTTC. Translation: CASWQGLGYSYNEQFF. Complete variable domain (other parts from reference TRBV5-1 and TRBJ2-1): KAGVTQTPRYLIKTRGQQVTLSCSPISGHRSVSWYQQTPGQGLQFLFEYFSETQRNKGNFPGRFSGRQFSNSRSEMNVSTLELGDSALYLCASWQGLGYSYNEQFFGPGTRLTVL.

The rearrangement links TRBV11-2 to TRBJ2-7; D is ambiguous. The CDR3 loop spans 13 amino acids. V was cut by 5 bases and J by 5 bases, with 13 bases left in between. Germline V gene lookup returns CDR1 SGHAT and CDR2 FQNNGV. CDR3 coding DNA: TGTGCCAGCAGCCCCGGGTTATGGGACGAGCAGTACTTC. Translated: CASSPGLWDEQYF.

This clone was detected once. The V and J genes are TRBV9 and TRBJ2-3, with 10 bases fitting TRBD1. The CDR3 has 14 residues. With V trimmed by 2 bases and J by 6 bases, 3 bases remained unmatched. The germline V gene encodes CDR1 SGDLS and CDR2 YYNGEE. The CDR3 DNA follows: TGTGCCAGCAGCGTGGGACAGGGGTTTGATACGCAGTATTTT. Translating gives CASSVGQGFDTQYF. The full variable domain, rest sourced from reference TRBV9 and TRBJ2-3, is DSGVTQTPKHLITATGQRVTLRCSPRSGDLSVYWYQQSLDQGLQFLIQYYNGEERAKGNILERFSAQQFPDLHSELNLSSLELGDSALYFCASSVGQGFDTQYFGPGTRLTVL.

The CDR3 sequence: CASSLVGAGNTEAFF. CDR3 nucleotides: TGCGCCAGCAGCTTGGTAGGGGCCGGGAACACTGAAGCTTTCTTT. The V gene is TRBV5-1, the J gene TRBJ1-1; maybe TRBD1 (5 bases). CDR1 and CDR2 from the germline V gene are SGHRS and YFSETQ. V lost 0 bases and J lost 1, with 10 bases in between. The CDR3 contains 15 residues. Together with reference TRBV5-1 and TRBJ1-1, the CDR3 gives the full variable domain: KAGVTQTPRYLIKTRGQQVTLSCSPISGHRSVSWYQQTPGQGLQFLFEYFSETQRNKGNFPGRFSGRQFSNSRSEMNVSTLELGDSALYLCASSLVGAGNTEAFFGQGTRLTVV.

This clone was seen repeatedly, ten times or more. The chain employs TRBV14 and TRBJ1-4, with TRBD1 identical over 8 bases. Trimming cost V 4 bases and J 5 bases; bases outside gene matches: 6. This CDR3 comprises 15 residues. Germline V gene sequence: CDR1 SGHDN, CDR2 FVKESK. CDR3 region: CASSPWGQANEKLFF. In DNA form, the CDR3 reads TGTGCCAGCAGCCCGTGGGGACAGGCAAATGAAAAACTGTTTTTT.

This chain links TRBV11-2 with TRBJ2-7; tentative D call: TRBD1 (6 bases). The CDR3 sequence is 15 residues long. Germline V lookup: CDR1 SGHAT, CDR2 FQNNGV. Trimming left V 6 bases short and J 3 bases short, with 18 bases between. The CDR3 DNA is TGTGCCAGCAGACAAGGCGGCCAGGGGCTCTACGAGCAGTACTTC. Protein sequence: CASRQGGQGLYEQYF. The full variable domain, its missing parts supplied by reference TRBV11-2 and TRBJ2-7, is EAGVAQSPRYKIIEKRQSVAFWCNPISGHATLYWYQQILGQGPKLLIQFQNNGVVDDSQLPKDRFSAERLKGVDSTLKIQPAKLEDSAVYLCASRQGGQGLYEQYFGPGTRLTVT.

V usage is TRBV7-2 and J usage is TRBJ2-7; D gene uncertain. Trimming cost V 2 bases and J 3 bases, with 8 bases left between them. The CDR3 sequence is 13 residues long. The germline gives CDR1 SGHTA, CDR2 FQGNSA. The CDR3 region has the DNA TGTGCCAGCAGCTTACGTTCCGTCTACGAGCAGTACTTC. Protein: CASSLRSVYEQYF.

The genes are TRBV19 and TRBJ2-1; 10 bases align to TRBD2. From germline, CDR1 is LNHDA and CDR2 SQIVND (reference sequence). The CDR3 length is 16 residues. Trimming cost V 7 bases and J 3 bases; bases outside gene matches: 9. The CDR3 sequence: CASTLTSGPFYNEQFF. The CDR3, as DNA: TGTGCCAGTACCCTGACTAGCGGGCCTTTCTACAATGAGCAGTTCTTC.

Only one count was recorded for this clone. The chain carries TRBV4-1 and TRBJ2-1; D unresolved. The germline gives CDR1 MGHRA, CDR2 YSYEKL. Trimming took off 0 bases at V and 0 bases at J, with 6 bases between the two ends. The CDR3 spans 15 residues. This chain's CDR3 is CASSQDASSYNEQFF. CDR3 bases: TGCGCCAGCAGCCAAGATGCTAGCTCCTACAATGAGCAGTTCTTC.

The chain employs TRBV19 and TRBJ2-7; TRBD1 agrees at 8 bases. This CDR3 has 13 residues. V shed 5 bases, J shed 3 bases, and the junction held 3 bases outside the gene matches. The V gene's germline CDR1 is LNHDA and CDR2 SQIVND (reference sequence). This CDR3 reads CASSVGTGYEQYF. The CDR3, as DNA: TGTGCCAGTAGTGTCGGGACAGGCTACGAGCAGTACTTC. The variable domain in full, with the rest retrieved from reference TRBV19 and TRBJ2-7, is DGGITQSPKYLFRKEGQNVTLSCEQNLNHDAMYWYRQDPGQGLRLIYYSQIVNDFQKGDIAEGYSVSREKKESFPLTVTSAQKNPTAFYLCASSVGTGYEQYFGPGTRLTVT.

CDR3 loop: CASSYGLAVEQYF. CDR3 sequence (DNA): TGTGCCAGCAGCTACGGACTAGCGGTTGAGCAGTACTTC. The chain is built from TRBV6-5 and TRBJ2-7; TRBD2 matches at 10 bases. This CDR3 has 13 amino acids. With 6 bases clipped from V and 7 bases from J, the junction kept 6 bases outside the gene matches. Germline CDR1 and CDR2: MNHEY and SVGAGI.

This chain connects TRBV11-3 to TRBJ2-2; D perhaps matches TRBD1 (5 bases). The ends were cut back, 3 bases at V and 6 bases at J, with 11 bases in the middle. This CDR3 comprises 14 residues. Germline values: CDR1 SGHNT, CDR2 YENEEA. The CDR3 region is CASSFEQAPGELFF. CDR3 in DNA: TGTGCCAGCAGCTTCGAACAGGCCCCCGGGGAGCTGTTTTTT.

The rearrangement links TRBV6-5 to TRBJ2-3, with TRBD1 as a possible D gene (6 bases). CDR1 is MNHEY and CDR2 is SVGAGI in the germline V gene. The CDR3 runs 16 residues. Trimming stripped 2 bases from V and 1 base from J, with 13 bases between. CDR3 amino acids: CASSYPKAGGTDTQYF. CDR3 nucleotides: TGTGCCAGCAGTTACCCTAAAGCAGGGGGCACAGATACGCAGTATTTT.

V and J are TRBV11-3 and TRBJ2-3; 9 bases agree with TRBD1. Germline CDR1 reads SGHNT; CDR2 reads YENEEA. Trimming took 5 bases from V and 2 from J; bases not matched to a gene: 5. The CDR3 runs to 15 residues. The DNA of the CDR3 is TGTGCCAGCAGCCGGGACAGGGTAGTCACAGATACGCAGTATTTT. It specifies CASSRDRVVTDTQYF.

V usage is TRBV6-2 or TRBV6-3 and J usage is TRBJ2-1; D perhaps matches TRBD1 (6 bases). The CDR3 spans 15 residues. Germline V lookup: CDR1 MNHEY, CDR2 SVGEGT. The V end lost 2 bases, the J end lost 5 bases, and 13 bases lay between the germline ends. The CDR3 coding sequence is TGTGCCAGCAGTTACCTCGGGACAAAAGACAATGAGCAGTTCTTC. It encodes CASSYLGTKDNEQFF.

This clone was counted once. This chain's CDR3 is CASSHYSPGQGGYTF. Written as DNA, the CDR3 is TGTGCCAGCAGCCACTACTCCCCGGGACAGGGAGGCTACACCTTC. The genes are TRBV3-1 (or the pseudogene TRBV3-2) and TRBJ1-2, with TRBD1 matching over 9 bases. This CDR3 is 15 amino acids long. Germline CDR1 LGHDT, CDR2 YNNKEL (reference sequence). After removal of 3 bases from V and 8 bases from J, the junction contained 10 bases not matched to a gene.

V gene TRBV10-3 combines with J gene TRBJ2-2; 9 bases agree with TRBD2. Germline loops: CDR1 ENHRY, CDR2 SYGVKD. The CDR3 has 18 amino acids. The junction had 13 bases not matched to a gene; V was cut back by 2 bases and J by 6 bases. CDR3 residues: CAISEEQAGGPGAGELFF. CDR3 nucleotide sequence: TGTGCCATCAGTGAGGAACAAGCGGGAGGTCCCGGGGCCGGGGAGCTGTTTTTT.

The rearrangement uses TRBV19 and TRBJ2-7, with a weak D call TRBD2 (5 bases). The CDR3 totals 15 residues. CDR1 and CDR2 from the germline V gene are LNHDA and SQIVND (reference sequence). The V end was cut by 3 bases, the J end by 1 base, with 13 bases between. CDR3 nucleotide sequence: TGTGCCAGTAGTATCCGACTTAGCGCTTCCTACGAGCAGTACTTC. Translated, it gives CASSIRLSASYEQYF.

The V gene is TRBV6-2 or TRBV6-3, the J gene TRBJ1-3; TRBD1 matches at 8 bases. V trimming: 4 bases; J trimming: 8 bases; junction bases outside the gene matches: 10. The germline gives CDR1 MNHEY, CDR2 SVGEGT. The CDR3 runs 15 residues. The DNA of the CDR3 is TGTGCCAGCAGTTCGTCAGCAGGGGGCAAGGACACCATATATTTT. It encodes CASSSSAGGKDTIYF.

Here the CDR3 DNA reads TGTGCCAGCAGCTTAGGGGCGTACGGGGAGCTGTTTTTT. This sequence encodes CASSLGAYGELFF. The J gene is TRBJ2-2, the V gene TRBV11-3; D ambiguous. This CDR3 spans 13 amino acids. The V end lost 1 base, the J end lost 7 bases, and 7 bases lay between the germline ends. Germline V gene lookup returns CDR1 SGHNT and CDR2 YENEEA.

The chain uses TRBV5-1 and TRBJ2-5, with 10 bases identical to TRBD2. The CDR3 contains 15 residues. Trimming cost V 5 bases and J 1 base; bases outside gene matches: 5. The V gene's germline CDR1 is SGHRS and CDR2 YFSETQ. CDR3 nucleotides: TGCGCCAGCAGTGTAGCGGGAGGTCCCCAAGAGACCCAGTACTTC. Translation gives CASSVAGGPQETQYF.

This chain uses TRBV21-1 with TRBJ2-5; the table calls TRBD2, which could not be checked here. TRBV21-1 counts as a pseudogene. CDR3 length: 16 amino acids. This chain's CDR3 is CASSKEGSGRLETQYF. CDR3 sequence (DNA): TGTGCCAGCAGCAAAGAAGGTAGCGGGAGGCTGGAGACCCAGTACTTC.

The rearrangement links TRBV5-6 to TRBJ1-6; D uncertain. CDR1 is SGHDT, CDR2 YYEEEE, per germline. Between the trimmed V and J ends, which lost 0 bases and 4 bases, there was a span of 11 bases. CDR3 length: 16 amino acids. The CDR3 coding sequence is TGTGCCAGCAGCTTGGGGGGAAGCGGTTATAATTCACCCCTCCACTTT. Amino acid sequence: CASSLGGSGYNSPLHF.

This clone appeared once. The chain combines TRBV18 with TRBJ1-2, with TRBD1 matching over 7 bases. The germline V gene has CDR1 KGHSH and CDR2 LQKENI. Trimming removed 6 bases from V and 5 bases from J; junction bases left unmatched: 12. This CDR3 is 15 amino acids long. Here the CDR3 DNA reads TGTGCCAGCTCGGAGGGACAGCACTCGGGGTATGGCTACACCTTC. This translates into CASSEGQHSGYGYTF. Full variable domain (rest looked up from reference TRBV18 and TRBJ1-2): NAGVMQNPRHLVRRRGQEARLRCSPMKGHSHVYWYRQLPEEGLKFMVYLQKENIIDESGMPKERFSAEFPKEGPSILRIQQVVRGDSAAYFCASSEGQHSGYGYTFGSGTRLTVV.

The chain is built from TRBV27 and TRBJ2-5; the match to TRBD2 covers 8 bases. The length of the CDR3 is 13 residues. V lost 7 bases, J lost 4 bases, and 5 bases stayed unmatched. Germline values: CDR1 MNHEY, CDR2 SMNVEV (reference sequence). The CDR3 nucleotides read TGTGCCAGCACTCCCCGGGGGGGAGAGACCCAGTACTTC. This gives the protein CASTPRGGETQYF.

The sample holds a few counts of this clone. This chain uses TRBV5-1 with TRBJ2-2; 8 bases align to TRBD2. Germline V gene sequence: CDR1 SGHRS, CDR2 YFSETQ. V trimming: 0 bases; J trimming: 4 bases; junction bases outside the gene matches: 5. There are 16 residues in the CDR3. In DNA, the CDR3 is TGCGCCAGCAGCTTGGTTGCGGGGGGCGGCACCGGGGAGCTGTTTTTT. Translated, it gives CASSLVAGGGTGELFF.

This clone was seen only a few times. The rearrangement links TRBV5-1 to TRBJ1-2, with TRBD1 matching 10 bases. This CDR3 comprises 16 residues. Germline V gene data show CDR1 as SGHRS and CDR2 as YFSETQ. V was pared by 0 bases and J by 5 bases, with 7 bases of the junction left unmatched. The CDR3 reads CASSLAGQGEYYGYTF. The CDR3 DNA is TGCGCCAGCAGCTTGGCAGGACAGGGGGAGTATTATGGCTACACCTTC. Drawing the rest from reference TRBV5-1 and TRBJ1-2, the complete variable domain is KAGVTQTPRYLIKTRGQQVTLSCSPISGHRSVSWYQQTPGQGLQFLFEYFSETQRNKGNFPGRFSGRQFSNSRSEMNVSTLELGDSALYLCASSLAGQGEYYGYTFGSGTRLTVV.